This TCR beta chain was sequenced for a study of early T cells in non-severe SARS-CoV-2 infection. Across the whole study: Bulk RNA from unsorted whole blood was sequenced; chains were unpaired. Study outcomes and limitations: Reliance on VDJdb matching favored anti-spike CD8 responses; private and CD4 specificities were missed.

This clonotype was detected many times. The antigen remains undetermined. V was trimmed by 6 bases and J by 3 bases, leaving 14 bases between them. CDR3 length equals 14 residues. CDR1 and CDR2 (germline): MNHNS, SASEGT. Individual cDNA molecules were tagged with unique molecular identifiers, the study reported. TCRdb independently ran MiXCR on the 5' RACE reads; one entry per CDR3 protein. The repertoire holds over 80,000 distinct CDR3 sequences, around 15% seen once, with approximately 11% in the top ten. J is TRBJ1-2 and V is TRBV6-1; the D gene is possibly TRBD1 (6 bases). The sequence was collected from an adult who was a healthcare worker with PCR-confirmed SARS-CoV-2 infection or an uninfected control (not recorded which). Material for sequencing was whole blood. As DNA, the CDR3 is TGTGCCAGCAGGATAACAGGGCTGGACTATGGCTACACCTTC. Amino acids: CASRITGLDYGYTF.